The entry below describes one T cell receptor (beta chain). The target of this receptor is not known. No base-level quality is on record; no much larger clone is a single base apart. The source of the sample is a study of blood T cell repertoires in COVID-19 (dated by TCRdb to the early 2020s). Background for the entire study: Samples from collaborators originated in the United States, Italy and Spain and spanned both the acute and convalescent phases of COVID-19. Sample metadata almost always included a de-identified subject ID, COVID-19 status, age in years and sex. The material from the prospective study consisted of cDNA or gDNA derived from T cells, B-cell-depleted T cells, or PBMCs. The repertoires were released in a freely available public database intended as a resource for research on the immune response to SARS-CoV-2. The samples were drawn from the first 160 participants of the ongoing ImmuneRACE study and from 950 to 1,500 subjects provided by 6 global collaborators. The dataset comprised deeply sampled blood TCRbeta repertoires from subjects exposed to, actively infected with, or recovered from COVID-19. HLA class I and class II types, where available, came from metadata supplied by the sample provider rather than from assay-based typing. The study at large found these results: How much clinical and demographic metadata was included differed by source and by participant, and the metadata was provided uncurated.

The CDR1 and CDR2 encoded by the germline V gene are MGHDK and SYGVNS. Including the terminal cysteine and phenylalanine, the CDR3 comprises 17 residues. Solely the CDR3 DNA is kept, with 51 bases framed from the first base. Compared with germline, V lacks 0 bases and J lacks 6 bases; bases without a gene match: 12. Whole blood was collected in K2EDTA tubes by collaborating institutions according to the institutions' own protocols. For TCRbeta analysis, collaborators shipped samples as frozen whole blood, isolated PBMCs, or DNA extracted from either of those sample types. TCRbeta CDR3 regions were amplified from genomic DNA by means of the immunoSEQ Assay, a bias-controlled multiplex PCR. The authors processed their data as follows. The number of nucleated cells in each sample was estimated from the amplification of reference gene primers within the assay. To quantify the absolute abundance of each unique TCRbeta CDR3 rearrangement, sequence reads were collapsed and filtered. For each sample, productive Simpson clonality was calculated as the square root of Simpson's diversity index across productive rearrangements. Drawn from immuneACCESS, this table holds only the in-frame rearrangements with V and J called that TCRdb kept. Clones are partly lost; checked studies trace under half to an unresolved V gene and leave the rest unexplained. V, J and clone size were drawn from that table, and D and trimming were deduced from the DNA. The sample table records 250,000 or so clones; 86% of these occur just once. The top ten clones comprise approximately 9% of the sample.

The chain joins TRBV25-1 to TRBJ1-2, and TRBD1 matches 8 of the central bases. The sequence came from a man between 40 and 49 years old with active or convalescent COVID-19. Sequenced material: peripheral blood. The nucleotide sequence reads TGTGCCAGCAGTGAATACTTCAGACAGGGGCTAGAGGATGGCTACACCTTC. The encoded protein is CASSEYFRQGLEDGYTF.